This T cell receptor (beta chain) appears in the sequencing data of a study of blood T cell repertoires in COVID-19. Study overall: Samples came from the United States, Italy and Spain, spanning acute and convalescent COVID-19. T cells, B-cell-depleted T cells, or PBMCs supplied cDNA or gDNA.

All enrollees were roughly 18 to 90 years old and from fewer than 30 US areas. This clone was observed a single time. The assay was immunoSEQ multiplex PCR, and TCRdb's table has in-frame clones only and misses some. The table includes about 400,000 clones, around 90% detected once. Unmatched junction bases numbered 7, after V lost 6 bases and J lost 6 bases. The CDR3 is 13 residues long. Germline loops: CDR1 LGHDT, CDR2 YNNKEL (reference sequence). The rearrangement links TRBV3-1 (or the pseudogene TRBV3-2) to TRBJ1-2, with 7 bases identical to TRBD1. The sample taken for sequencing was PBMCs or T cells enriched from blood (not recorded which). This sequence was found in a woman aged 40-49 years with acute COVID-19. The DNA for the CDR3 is TGTGCCAGCAGTCCGACAGGGAACCATGGCTACACCTTC. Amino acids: CASSPTGNHGYTF.